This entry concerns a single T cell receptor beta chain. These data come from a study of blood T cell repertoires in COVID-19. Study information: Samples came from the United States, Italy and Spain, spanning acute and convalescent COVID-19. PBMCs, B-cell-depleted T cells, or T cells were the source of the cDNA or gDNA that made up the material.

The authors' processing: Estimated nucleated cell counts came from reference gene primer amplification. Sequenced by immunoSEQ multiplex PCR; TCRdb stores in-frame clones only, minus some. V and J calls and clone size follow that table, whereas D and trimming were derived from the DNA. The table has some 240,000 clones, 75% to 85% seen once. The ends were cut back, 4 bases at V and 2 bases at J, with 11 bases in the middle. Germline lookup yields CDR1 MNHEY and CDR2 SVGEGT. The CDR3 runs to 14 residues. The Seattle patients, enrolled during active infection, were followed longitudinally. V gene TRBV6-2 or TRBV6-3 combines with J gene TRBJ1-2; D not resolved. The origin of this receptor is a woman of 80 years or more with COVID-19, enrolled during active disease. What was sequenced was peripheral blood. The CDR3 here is CASSSVSKNYGYTF. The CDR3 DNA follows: TGTGCCAGCAGTTCGGTTTCGAAGAACTATGGCTACACCTTC.